This TCR beta chain stems from a study of glioma-infiltrating T cells after dendritic cell vaccination. This CDR3 has 14 residues. CDR1 is MNHNS, CDR2 SASEGT, per germline. J gave up 1 base and V 6 bases, and 5 bases lay outside the gene matches. Time point noted: after dendritic cell vaccination, including at tumor progression/relapse. Sequencing was performed with immunoSEQ multiplex PCR; in TCRdb, only in-frame clones are kept and a portion is missing. The table lists roughly 100,000 clones, 90% of them singletons. The chain combines TRBV6-1 with TRBJ2-7, with 8 bases matching TRBD2. The material sequenced was blood, taken after dendritic cell vaccination. This TCR came from a human donor with glioblastoma. Here the CDR3 reads CASRGVAGSYEQYF. In DNA, the CDR3 is TGTGCCAGCAGAGGTGTAGCGGGGTCCTACGAGCAGTACTTC.